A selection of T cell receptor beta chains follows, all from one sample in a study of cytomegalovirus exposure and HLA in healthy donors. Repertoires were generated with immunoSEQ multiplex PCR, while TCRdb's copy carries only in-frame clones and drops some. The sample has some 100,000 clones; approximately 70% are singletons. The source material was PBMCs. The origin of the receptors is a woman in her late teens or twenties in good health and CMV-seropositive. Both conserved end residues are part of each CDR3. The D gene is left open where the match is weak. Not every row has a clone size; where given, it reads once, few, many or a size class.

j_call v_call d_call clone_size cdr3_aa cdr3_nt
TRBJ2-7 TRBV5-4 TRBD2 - CASSLAGGSYEQYF TGTGCCAGCAGCTTAGCGGGAGGCTCCTACGAGCAGTACTTC
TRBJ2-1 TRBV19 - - CASSQGGAYNEQFF TGTGCCAGTAGTCAGGGGGGCGCCTACAATGAGCAGTTCTTC
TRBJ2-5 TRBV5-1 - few CASSSDRYQETQYF TGCGCCAGCAGCTCTGACAGGTACCAAGAGACCCAGTACTTC
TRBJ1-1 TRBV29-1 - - CSVSDGLLNTEAFF TGCAGCGTTTCCGATGGACTGTTGAACACTGAAGCTTTCTTT
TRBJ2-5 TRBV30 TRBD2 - CAWGRAGGETQYF TGTGCCTGGGGGAGAGCGGGAGGAGAGACCCAGTACTTC
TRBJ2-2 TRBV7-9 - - CASSKATNPTGELFF TGTGCCAGCAGCAAAGCCACTAACCCCACCGGGGAGCTGTTTTTT
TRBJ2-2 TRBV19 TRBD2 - CASSMDRPLSGRAGELFF TGTGCCAGTAGTATGGATCGGCCCCTTAGCGGGAGGGCCGGGGAGCTGTTTTTT
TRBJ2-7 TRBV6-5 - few CASSRDRQETYEQYF TGTGCCAGCAGTCGCGACAGGCAAGAGACCTACGAGCAGTACTTC
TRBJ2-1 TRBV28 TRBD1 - CASSLGQGPSNEQFF TGTGCCAGCAGTCTAGGACAGGGCCCCTCCAATGAGCAGTTCTTC
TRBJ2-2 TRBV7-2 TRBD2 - CASSRLGSGRARTGELFF TGTGCCAGCAGCCGTCTCGGTAGCGGGAGGGCGAGGACCGGGGAGCTGTTTTTT
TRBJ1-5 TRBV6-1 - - CASSDREYRPQHF TGTGCCAGCAGTGACAGGGAATATCGGCCCCAGCATTTT
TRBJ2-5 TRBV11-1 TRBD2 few CASSLAELAGVETQYF TGTGCCAGCAGCTTAGCGGAGCTAGCGGGGGTGGAGACCCAGTACTTC
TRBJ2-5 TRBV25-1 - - CASSVLDLTPIQETQYF TGTGCCAGCAGTGTCTTAGACCTGACACCCATCCAAGAGACCCAGTACTTC
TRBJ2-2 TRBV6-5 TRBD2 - CASSSGTSAYGELFF TGTGCCAGCAGCTCCGGGACTAGCGCTTACGGGGAGCTGTTTTTT
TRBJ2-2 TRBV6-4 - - CASGASWNTGELFF TGTGCCAGCGGGGCCAGCTGGAACACCGGGGAGCTGTTTTTT
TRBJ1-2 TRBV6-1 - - CASTNIGYTF TGTGCCAGCACCAACATAGGCTACACCTTC
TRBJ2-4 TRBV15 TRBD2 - CATTTQSAREGRDIQYF TGTGCCACAACTACTCAGAGCGCCCGGGAGGGCCGAGACATTCAGTACTTC
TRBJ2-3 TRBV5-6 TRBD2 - CASSLETSGRTDTQYF TGTGCCAGCAGCTTGGAGACTAGCGGGAGAACAGATACGCAGTATTTT
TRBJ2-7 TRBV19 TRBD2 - CASSKGTSGIWGYEQYF TGTGCCAGTAGTAAAGGAACTAGCGGGATTTGGGGCTACGAGCAGTACTTC
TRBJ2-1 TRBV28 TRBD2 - CASGTSRSSYNEQFF TGTGCCAGCGGGACTAGCCGAAGCTCCTACAATGAGCAGTTCTTC
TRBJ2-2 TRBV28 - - CASSLPGTQNTGELFF TGTGCCAGCAGTTTGCCCGGGACACAGAACACCGGGGAGCTGTTTTTT
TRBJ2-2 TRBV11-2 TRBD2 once CASSLRREGSGELFF TGTGCCAGCAGCTTAAGGCGGGAGGGTTCCGGGGAGCTGTTTTTT
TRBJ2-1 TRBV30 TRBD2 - CAWETSGTYYNEQFF TGTGCCTGGGAAACTAGCGGGACCTATTACAATGAGCAGTTCTTC
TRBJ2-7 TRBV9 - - CASSPHGYEQYF TGTGCCAGCAGCCCACATGGCTACGAGCAGTACTTC
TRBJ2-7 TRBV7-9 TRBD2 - CASRLAGPYEQYF TGTGCCAGCAGGCTAGCGGGGCCCTACGAGCAGTACTTC
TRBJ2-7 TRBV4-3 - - CASSHLTGPEREQYF TGCGCCAGCAGCCACCTGACCGGCCCGGAGCGCGAGCAGTACTTC
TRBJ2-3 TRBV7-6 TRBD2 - CASTLLAGGSDTQYF TGTGCCAGCACCCTCCTAGCGGGAGGCAGCGATACGCAGTATTTT
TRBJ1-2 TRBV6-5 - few CASSYAGEDYGYTF TGTGCCAGCAGTTACGCCGGGGAAGACTATGGCTACACCTTC
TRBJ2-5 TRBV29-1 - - CSVDLRTPQETQYF TGCAGCGTTGACCTGCGGACTCCTCAAGAGACCCAGTACTTC
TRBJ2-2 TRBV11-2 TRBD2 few CASSRGGLAGTGELFF TGTGCCAGCAGCCGAGGGGGACTAGCGGGAACCGGGGAGCTGTTTTTT
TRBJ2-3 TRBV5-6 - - CASSLAIASGPGGTDTQYF TGTGCCAGCAGCTTGGCCATCGCTAGCGGTCCAGGGGGCACAGATACGCAGTATTTT
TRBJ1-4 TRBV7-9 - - CASSFRSTNEKLFF TGTGCCAGCAGCTTTCGGTCAACTAATGAAAAACTGTTTTTT
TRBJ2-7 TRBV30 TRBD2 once CAWIGAGASYEQYF TGTGCCTGGATCGGGGCGGGAGCCTCCTACGAGCAGTACTTC
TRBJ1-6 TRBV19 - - CASTPGGGRTGNSPLHF TGTGCCAGTACCCCGGGCGGGGGGCGAACGGGAAATTCACCCCTCCACTTT
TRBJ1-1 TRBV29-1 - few CSAERGLTEAFF TGCAGCGCCGAGCGGGGACTCACTGAAGCTTTCTTT
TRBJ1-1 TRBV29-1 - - CSVEDAGSSTEAFF TGCAGCGTTGAAGATGCCGGGTCAAGCACTGAAGCTTTCTTT
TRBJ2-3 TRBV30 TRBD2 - CAWSVMAGVVTQYF TGTGCCTGGAGTGTAATGGCGGGAGTGGTTACGCAGTATTTT
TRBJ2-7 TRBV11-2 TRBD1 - CASRWDSPHEQYF TGTGCCAGCAGATGGGACAGTCCCCACGAGCAGTACTTC
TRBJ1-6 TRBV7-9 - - CASSAYSAGDSPLHF TGTGCCAGCAGCGCCTACAGCGCCGGGGATTCACCCCTCCACTTT